The 13 T cell receptor beta chains given below trace back to one sample, sequenced in a study of identical twins. TCRdb processed the 5' RACE reads anew with MiXCR; each CDR3 protein has one entry. The table lists 210,000 or so distinct CDR3 sequences, approximately 16% of them singletons. The same data also went into a second study, on T cells expressing NK-cell markers.

What was sequenced was CD8+ T cells sorted from blood. All receptors come from a young woman in good health.

This clonotype was observed a few times. The chain recombines TRBV7-9 with TRBJ2-7; D uncertain. The CDR3 contains 12 residues. Per germline, CDR1 SEHNR and CDR2 FQNEAQ (reference sequence). The V and J ends lost 4 bases and 5 bases respectively, with 9 bases between them. The CDR3 sequence: CASSSQYDEQYF. The DNA for the CDR3 is TGTGCCAGCAGCTCTCAGTATGACGAGCAGTACTTC.

V and J are TRBV2 and TRBJ2-7; D might be TRBD1 (5 bases). V dropped 1 base and J dropped 1 base, with 8 bases sitting between them. This CDR3 has 14 amino acids. Germline lookup yields CDR1 SNHLY and CDR2 FYNNEI. The CDR3 region has the DNA TGTGCCAGCAGTGAAGGCAGGGTGTCCTACGAGCAGTACTTC. Its translation: CASSEGRVSYEQYF.

J is TRBJ2-1 and V is TRBV4-1, with a tentative D call TRBD1 (5 bases). V was cut by 6 bases and J by 0 bases, with 12 bases left in between. The CDR3 sequence is 15 residues long. Per the germline V gene, CDR1 is MGHRA and CDR2 is YSYEKL. The chain's CDR3 is CASRGAVTSYNEQFF. The CDR3 bases are TGCGCCAGCAGAGGGGCGGTGACCTCCTACAATGAGCAGTTCTTC.

This rearrangement joins TRBV7-6 to TRBJ1-1; the D is unclear. This CDR3 contains 16 residues. Trimming took off 1 base at V and 8 bases at J, with 20 bases between the two ends. Per the germline V gene, CDR1 is SGHVS and CDR2 is FNYEAQ. CDR3 loop: CASSLDGRATPIEAFF. Here the CDR3 DNA reads TGTGCCAGCAGCTTAGATGGTAGGGCGACACCGATAGAAGCTTTCTTT.

In its sample, this clonotype was seen a few times. This chain uses TRBV7-2 with TRBJ2-2, with 12 bases that match TRBD2. The CDR3 has 17 residues. Trimming removed 5 bases from V and 6 bases from J; junction bases left unmatched: 10. Germline CDR1 reads SGHTA; CDR2 reads FQGNSA. In DNA form, the CDR3 reads TGTGCCAGCAGCCCCCTCGGACTAGCGGGATTGGCCGGGGAGCTGTTTTTT. It is translated as CASSPLGLAGLAGELFF.

This clonotype was detected only a few times. The chain joins TRBV5-6 to TRBJ2-1; 12 bases map to TRBD2. Trimming at V came to 4 bases and at J to 10 bases, leaving 3 bases not matched to a gene. The CDR3 spans 13 residues. Germline assignment: CDR1 SGHDT and CDR2 YYEEEE. In DNA form, the CDR3 reads TGTGCCAGCAGCGGACTAGCGGGGAAAGAGCAGTTCTTC. This encodes CASSGLAGKEQFF.

The table lists this clonotype with a few counts. J is TRBJ1-2 and V is TRBV4-3; D gene ambiguous. CDR3 length equals 14 residues. V shed 3 bases and J shed 6 bases, with 14 bases lying between them. Looked up from germline, CDR1 is LGHNA and CDR2 is YSLEER. CDR3 coding DNA: TGCGCCAGCAGCCAGTACCCAGGAAGCAATGGCTACACCTTC. This encodes CASSQYPGSNGYTF.

This clonotype was seen at least ten times. Written as DNA, the CDR3 is TGTGCCAGCAGCCAAAAGGTGGGCAGGGCGAAGACTGAAGCTTTCTTT. It codes for CASSQKVGRAKTEAFF. The V and J genes are TRBV14 and TRBJ1-1; tentatively, D is TRBD1 (5 bases). The CDR3 loop spans 16 amino acids. CDR1 is SGHDN, CDR2 FVKESK, per germline. Trimming cost V 2 bases and J 5 bases, with 18 bases left between them.

V usage is TRBV20-1 and J usage is TRBJ2-1; TRBD1 aligns across 11 bases. CDR1 and CDR2 (germline): DFQATT, SNEGSKA (reference sequence). The CDR3 is 19 residues long. Trimming removed 2 bases from V and 8 bases from J; junction bases left unmatched: 20. The CDR3 here is CSARSPGQGVSRRWHEQFF. CDR3 sequence (DNA): TGCAGTGCTAGATCCCCGGGACAGGGGGTTTCCCGGAGATGGCATGAGCAGTTCTTC.

The V gene is TRBV9, the J gene TRBJ2-1; TRBD2 agrees at 7 bases. Germline V gives CDR1 SGDLS, CDR2 YYNGEE. The V and J ends lost 7 bases and 1 base, in that order; junction bases with no gene match: 20. This CDR3 region has 19 residues. In DNA, the CDR3 is TGTGCCAGCGGCGGGGAGGGGTCAGGATTTAAACATTCCTACAATGAGCAGTTCTTC. Amino acids: CASGGEGSGFKHSYNEQFF.

The chain joins TRBV12-3 or TRBV12-4 to TRBJ2-7, with D unclear. Trimming removed 3 bases from V and 6 bases from J, with 9 bases in between. The CDR3 has 12 residues. CDR3 residues: CASSFRGREQYF. CDR3 bases: TGTGCCAGCAGTTTCCGCGGCCGCGAGCAGTACTTC.

This chain uses TRBV29-1 with TRBJ2-1, with D uncertain. The CDR3 consists of 11 residues. V lost 3 bases and J 7 bases, leaving 7 bases between the germline ends. CDR1 SQVTM and CDR2 ANQGSEA come from the germline V gene. CDR3 sequence reads: CSVDGGNEQFF. DNA for the CDR3: TGCAGCGTTGATGGTGGTAATGAGCAGTTCTTC.

In this sample, this clonotype turned up a few times. The V call is TRBV7-9, the J call TRBJ2-1; 10 positions agree with TRBD2. This CDR3 contains 16 residues. With V trimmed by 5 bases and J by 8 bases, 12 bases remained unmatched. Germline values: CDR1 SEHNR, CDR2 FQNEAQ (reference sequence). The CDR3 DNA reads TGTGCCAGCAGCCCCCTTGCAGGACTAGCGGCTCATGAGCAGTTCTTC. Its protein product is CASSPLAGLAAHEQFF.